This TCR beta chain derives from a study of T cells in Graves' hyperthyroidism and ophthalmopathy. Study-wide findings and caveats: Clonotypes that were expanded in thyroid above 0.001 mostly appeared in blood too. Median prediction lead before ophthalmopathy onset was six to eight months with the model.

V shed 5 bases and J shed 7 bases, with 11 bases lying between them. Germline V gene lookup returns CDR1 SNHLY and CDR2 FYNNEI. The CDR3 extends over 12 amino acids. TCR beta CDR3 sequences were amplified from RNA transcripts. Researchers ran a first-round RT-PCR on the TCR CDR3 using the HTBI primer set. MiXCR was run by TCRdb on the multiplex PCR reads, yielding one entry per CDR3 protein. The sample gives over 650,000 distinct CDR3 sequences, nearly 45% of which show up once; approximately 6.8% is in the top ten. This clonotype was found once. Its antigen is as yet unknown. V and J are TRBV2 and TRBJ1-2, with a weak D call TRBD1 (6 bases). The source material was peripheral blood or thyroid tissue (not recorded which). The sequence derives from an adult man with Graves' disease, either hyperthyroidism or ophthalmopathy (not recorded which). The CDR3 loop reads CASSRTVSGYTF. The CDR3 coding sequence is TGTGCCAGCAGTCGGACAGTGAGTGGCTACACCTTC. Supplemented by reference TRBV2 and TRBJ1-2, the full variable domain reads EPEVTQTPSHQVTQMGQEVILRCVPISNHLYFYWYRQILGQKVEFLVSFYNNEISEKSEIFDDQFSVERPDGSNFTLKIRSTKLEDSAMYFCASSRTVSGYTFGSGTRLTVV.